Shown below are 6 T cell receptor beta chains from a single sample sequenced in a study of blood T cell repertoires in COVID-19 (dated by TCRdb to the early 2020s). The protocol used for the library was the immunoSEQ multiplex PCR assay. Held by TCRdb, this immuneACCESS table contains in-frame sequences only and omits some clones. Under half of the omission traces to an unresolved V gene where checked; the cause of the rest is unknown. The sample has roughly 75,000 clones on record, 90% of them singletons. 6.9% of the sample goes to the ten largest clones. The sequenced sample was peripheral blood. All receptors derive from a human donor in a cohort sampled during active COVID-19.

The V and J genes are TRBV7-9 and TRBJ1-4; 9 bases match TRBD1. This CDR3 has 15 residues. Trimming cost V 4 bases and J 4 bases; bases outside gene matches: 4. CDR1 and CDR2 from the germline V gene are SEHNR and FQNEAQ (reference sequence). DNA of the CDR3: TGTGCCAGCAGCTCCGACAGGGGGAGTAATGAAAAACTGTTTTTT. This codes for CASSSDRGSNEKLFF.

V usage is TRBV10-2 and J usage is TRBJ2-3, with TRBD1 matching over 8 bases. This CDR3 is 14 amino acids long. CDR1 WSHSY and CDR2 SAAADI come from the germline V gene. Unmatched junction bases numbered 6, after V lost 5 bases and J lost 5 bases. The CDR3 coding sequence is TGCGCCAGCAGTCTCGGACAGGGTGGAGATACGCAGTATTTT. This gives the protein CASSLGQGGDTQYF.

The J gene is TRBJ2-1, the V gene TRBV5-1; D is perhaps TRBD2 (5 bases). The length of the CDR3 is 15 residues. The germline CDR1 and CDR2 sequences are SGHRS and YFSETQ. Trimming cost V 0 bases and J 0 bases, with 7 bases left between them. CDR3 loop: CASSLGGLSYNEQFF. CDR3 sequence (DNA): TGCGCCAGCAGCTTGGGAGGACTCTCCTACAATGAGCAGTTCTTC. Based on the CDR3 plus reference TRBV5-1 and TRBJ2-1, the full variable domain is KAGVTQTPRYLIKTRGQQVTLSCSPISGHRSVSWYQQTPGQGLQFLFEYFSETQRNKGNFPGRFSGRQFSNSRSEMNVSTLELGDSALYLCASSLGGLSYNEQFFGPGTRLTVL.

This rearrangement joins TRBV30 to TRBJ2-1, with 7 bases identical to TRBD2. V lost 5 bases to trimming and J lost 5 bases; unmatched junction nucleotides: 3. Per germline, CDR1 GTSNPN and CDR2 SVGIG (reference sequence). The CDR3 consists of 12 residues. The CDR3 reads CAWSRGDNEQFF. The DNA for the CDR3 is TGTGCCTGGTCCCGGGGGGACAATGAGCAGTTCTTC. The full variable domain, its missing parts supplied by reference TRBV30 and TRBJ2-1, is SQTIHQWPATLVQPVGSPLSLECTVEGTSNPNLYWYRQAAGRGLQLLFYSVGIGQISSEVPQNLSASRPQDRQFILSSKKLLLSDSGFYLCAWSRGDNEQFFGPGTRLTVL.

This chain connects TRBV4-3 to TRBJ1-1, with D maybe TRBD1 (5 bases). The CDR3 extends over 14 amino acids. Trimming left V 0 bases short and J 4 bases short, with 9 bases between. CDR1 and CDR2 from the germline V gene are LGHNA and YSLEER. The CDR3 spells CASSQDTGGTEAFF. The CDR3 DNA is TGCGCCAGCAGCCAAGATACGGGGGGCACTGAAGCTTTCTTT.

The CDR3 protein is CASSFRGAYNEQFF. The CDR3 nucleotides read TGTGCCAGCAGTTTCAGGGGTGCCTACAATGAGCAGTTCTTC. This sequence joins TRBV27 and TRBJ2-1; D perhaps matches TRBD1 (6 bases). Trimming cost V 3 bases and J 2 bases, with 8 bases left between them. CDR1 is MNHEY, CDR2 SMNVEV, per germline (reference sequence). The CDR3 has 14 residues.